The subject of this entry is one TCR beta chain. What it recognizes is unknown. The data originate from a study of CD8+ T cells in alopecia areata. Background on the study: Treated individuals took tofacitinib by mouth, 5 to 10 mg twice daily. Study-wide findings and caveats: Scalp clonality decreased significantly with tofacitinib, and so did expanded CD8+ clones among the top 100. Because of a solitary nonresponder, the connection of baseline CD8+ expansion to response stays uncertain.

As for treatment: oral pan-JAK inhibitor, 5-10 mg twice daily. Germline V gene sequence: CDR1 SGHTA, CDR2 FQGNSA. The CDR3 spans 16 residues. The V and J ends lost 0 bases and 8 bases, in that order; junction bases with no gene match: 11. TCR sequencing used cDNA made by reverse transcription of extracted RNA. Only in-frame clones appear in the TCRdb table, and some are missing; sequencing was by immunoSEQ multiplex PCR. The sample includes about 220,000 clones, 50% to 70% of them seen just once. The sequenced sample was CD4+ T cells sorted from blood, obtained at week 4, from a patient treated with tofacitinib. The TCR comes from a human donor with alopecia areata. The chain employs TRBV7-2 and TRBJ1-2; the match to TRBD1 covers 8 bases. CDR3 sequence: CASSLAQGQGPGGYTF. CDR3 bases: TGTGCCAGCAGCTTAGCGCAAGGACAGGGACCGGGGGGCTACACCTTC.